This entry describes one TCR beta chain. The clone's antigen remains unknown. Its ends do not fully match the called genes, so a read error is possible. This sample was included in a study of beta chain features in type 1 diabetes listed by TCRdb under 2018. General notes on the study: Mean age, gender distribution, total cell number and subset yield did not differ between patients and healthy donors. A total of 107,917,701 sorted cells were examined across all samples, and the number of cells per subset was strongly correlated with RNA yield. The study compared TCRB repertoires of sorted circulating CD4+ T cell subsets between recently diagnosed type 1 diabetes patients and matched healthy donors. Naive and central memory subsets were obtained from all 30 or so donors, but regulatory and stem cell-like memory subsets were isolated from only 8 patients and roughly 8 healthy donors.

General findings and caveats noted by the study authors: Only small numbers of individuals were included in the HLA sub-analyses, which left unresolved whether HLA type had any influence on TCRB rearrangement. Shorter templates might have been favored by PCR, but patient and control samples were amplified and corrected together, so both groups would have been affected equally by any skew. In all four CD4+ subsets, TCRB CDR3 length was moderately but significantly shorter in type 1 diabetes patients. At VDJ recombination sites, patients with type 1 diabetes made fewer insertions and deleted more nucleotides, a pattern implying thymic rearrangement abnormalities. The naive, central memory and regulatory TCRB repertoires appeared to resemble one another more closely among patients than among healthy donors. Sequencing cDNA rather than genomic DNA could over-represent highly expressing activated cells, although activation and CD3 levels did not differ between groups.

CDR1 and CDR2 are drawn from the germline V gene (reference sequence): SEHNR, FQNEAQ. Reading from cysteine to phenylalanine, the CDR3 counts 18 amino acids. The retained sequence is limited to the CDR3, 54 bases, with the frame set at the first base. Each donor gave one peripheral blood draw, around 0.12 L on average, collected into heparinised tubes. A BD FACSAria II was used to sort naive, central memory, regulatory and stem cell-like memory CD4+ T cells with a panel that included CD45RO, CCR7, CD25, CD127, CD95 and CD27. All sorted populations exceeded 95% purity. Right away, PBMCs were isolated by Lymphoprep density gradient centrifugation and were stained directly, with no culture step. To minimize batch effects, samples were stained and sorted in pairs, one healthy donor with one patient per experiment. The entire amount of isolated RNA was reverse transcribed using the High Capacity cDNA Reverse Transcription Kit, so the sequenced TCRB transcripts were expressed ones. Deep immunoSEQ sequencing was performed on naive, central memory and regulatory T cell samples, with an average of about 3.6 million total reads per sample. After sorted cells were lysed in RLT buffer, RNA was extracted with DNase-treated RNeasy Micro or Mini kits, with the choice depending on cell number. Each cell subset was processed separately to prevent cross-contamination, with patient and healthy donor samples processed together. Using the immunoSEQ multiplex PCR, TCRB sequences were amplified from cDNA into 87-bp fragments spanning the CDR3 region. Sequencing of the amplicons was performed on the Illumina HiSeq platform. On the study's bioinformatics: PCR bias was corrected computationally using synthetic template baselines, and reads within Hamming distance 2 were collapsed, with unmergeable singletons discarded. Reads were aligned to IMGT to assign V, D and J genes, CDR3 length, and insertions or deletions at six rearrangement sites. Within each subset, clonotype counts were normalized to sorted cell number, after which true diversity and Gini coefficients were computed with the tcR R package. The overlap coefficient, calculated on TCRB nucleotide sequences, was used to quantify repertoire sharing. Out-of-frame TCRB sequences from naive cells were analyzed to stand in for the pre-selection repertoire. TCRdb holds this immuneACCESS table with in-frame rearrangements only. Some clones are missing; in checked studies, unresolved V genes explain under half, and the rest has no known cause. The V and J calls and clone size are taken from that table; D and trimming were inferred from the DNA. The sample data list approximately 250,000 clones, and over 12% of these were observed just once. More than 0.025% of the sample rests with the top ten.

The chain was built from TRBV7-9 and TRBJ1-5; TRBD1 agrees with 12 junctional bases. This receptor was taken from a woman aged 40 to 50 in good health. What was sequenced was naive CD4+ T cells from blood. Sample cell subset or site, as interpreted from the label and publication: true naive CD4+ T cells. The encoded CDR3 is CASSLAGTGGFRNQPQHF. The DNA sequence follows: TGTGCCAGCAGCCTAGCCGGGACAGGGGGCTTTAGAAATCAGCCCCAGCATTTT.